The 9 T cell receptor beta chains presented below share a single source sample, sequenced in a study of beta chain features in type 1 diabetes. No antigen is known for these receptors. Whole-study findings and limits: Significant though moderate, a shortening of TCRB CDR3s appeared in all four CD4+ subsets of Type 1 diabetes patients.

Sequencing targeted expressed TCRB transcripts, as all isolated RNA had been reverse transcribed. TCRdb's table, derived via immunoSEQ multiplex PCR, lists solely in-frame clones and lacks some. The data contain about 300,000 clones, approximately 12% of them seen just once; the ten biggest clones take up 0.013% to 0.015%. Sequences were obtained from naive CD4+ T cells from blood. These receptors were collected from a woman younger than 30 with type 1 diabetes.

V usage is TRBV27 and J usage is TRBJ2-7; unclear D gene. Germline V lookup: CDR1 MNHEY, CDR2 SMNVEV (reference sequence). This CDR3 region has 14 residues. Trimming took off 4 bases at V and 9 bases at J, with 19 bases between the two ends. CDR3 protein: CASSSISLTQGQYF. The CDR3 nucleotides read TGTGCCAGCAGTTCCATCTCCTTGACTCAAGGGCAGTACTTC.

There are a few counts of this clone. The rearrangement links TRBV6-5 to TRBJ2-2; D gene ambiguous. V gave up 7 bases and J gave up 0 bases, with 3 bases separating them. The CDR3 runs 12 residues. Per the germline V gene, CDR1 is MNHEY and CDR2 is SVGAGI. The CDR3 DNA follows: TGTGCCAGCACTACGAACACCGGGGAGCTGTTTTTT. The encoded protein is CASTTNTGELFF.

This clone was picked up one time. The chain carries TRBV15 and TRBJ1-1, with D perhaps TRBD1 (6 bases). The length of the CDR3 is 15 residues. CDR1 is LNHNV and CDR2 is YYDKDF in the germline V gene (reference sequence). V shed 0 bases and J shed 5 bases, with 13 bases lying between them. CDR3 bases: TGTGCCACCAGCAGAGAGTTACTTAGGGGGACTGAAGCTTTCTTT. Translation gives CATSRELLRGTEAFF. Based on the CDR3 plus reference TRBV15 and TRBJ1-1, the full variable domain is DAMVIQNPRYQVTQFGKPVTLSCSQTLNHNVMYWYQQKSSQAPKLLFHYYDKDFNNEADTPDNFQSRRPNTSFCFLDIRSPGLGDTAMYLCATSRELLRGTEAFFGQGTRLTVV.

There are a few counts of this clone. V and J are TRBV4-3 and TRBJ1-1; tentative D call: TRBD1 (5 bases). The V gene's germline CDR1 is LGHNA and CDR2 YSLEER. The germline V and J ends were trimmed by 1 base and 4 bases, with 22 bases remaining between them. The CDR3 contains 18 residues. The CDR3 DNA sequence: TGCGCCAGCAGCCAAGTGGGGGTCCGCGCCCTAGCGGCCACTGAAGCTTTCTTT. Protein product: CASSQVGVRALAATEAFF.

This clone was seen at least ten times. The chain couples TRBV29-1 to TRBJ2-7, with 11 bases fitting TRBD1. J lost 5 bases, V lost 6 bases, and 3 bases had no gene match. The CDR3 extends over 12 amino acids. Germline V gene data show CDR1 as SQVTM and CDR2 as ANQGSEA. CDR3 in DNA: TGCAGCGTCGGACAGGGGGCCGACGAGCAGTACTTC. Translation: CSVGQGADEQYF.

This clone was detected a few times. The chain has TRBV7-9 and TRBJ2-3; 7 bases agree with TRBD2. This CDR3 region has 17 residues. Trimming removed 1 base from V and 2 bases from J; junction bases left unmatched: 9. CDR1 and CDR2 from the germline V gene are SEHNR and FQNEAQ (reference sequence). The DNA of the CDR3 is TGTGCCAGCAGCTTAGAGTCGGTACTAGCGACCACAGATACGCAGTATTTT. Protein sequence: CASSLESVLATTDTQYF.

This clone was counted a few times. V usage is TRBV25-1 and J usage is TRBJ1-2, with 9 bases lining up with TRBD1. The V gene's germline CDR1 is MGHDK and CDR2 SYGVNS. The V segment lost 3 bases and the J segment 5 bases; nucleotides outside the gene matches: 7. The CDR3 runs to 15 residues. CDR3 nucleotides: TGTGCCAGCAGTGAGTCGGACAGGGGAGGTTATGGCTACACCTTC. Its translation is CASSESDRGGYGYTF.

This clone was picked up a small number of times. The J gene is TRBJ2-2, the V gene TRBV15; 9 bases align to TRBD2. V gave up 0 bases and J gave up 1 base; unmatched junction bases: 0. This CDR3 is 16 amino acids long. Germline assignment: CDR1 LNHNV and CDR2 YYDKDF (reference sequence). CDR3 amino acids: CATSRDSGRNTGELFF. The CDR3 DNA reads TGTGCCACCAGCAGAGATAGCGGGAGGAACACCGGGGAGCTGTTTTTT.

This sequence joins TRBV15 and TRBJ1-1; D perhaps matches TRBD1 (5 bases). The CDR3 contains 14 residues. Germline assignment: CDR1 LNHNV and CDR2 YYDKDF (reference sequence). The V end was cut by 0 bases, the J end by 0 bases, with 5 bases between. The CDR3 bases are TGTGCCACCAGCAGAGACAGGGTGAACACTGAAGCTTTCTTT. Its protein product is CATSRDRVNTEAFF.